This TCR beta chain was sequenced for a study of long-term antiretroviral therapy in people with HIV. Study as a whole: The oldest samples precede the 2015 immediate-ART recommendation by about a decade.

Specimens carried about 0.85-11 million cryopreserved PBMC before DNA extraction. V lost 0 bases, J lost 0 bases, and 7 bases stayed unmatched. The germline gives CDR1 MGHRA, CDR2 YSYEKL. CDR3 length: 17 amino acids. Study findings and constraints: Clones that expanded before ART (that is, prior to treatment) dominated the repertoire at all time points.

With regard to this clone: Its cognate antigen is unknown.

Survey-level immunoSEQ v3.0 assays were run. A per-sample goal of roughly 40,000-55,000 T-cell genomes was targeted by sequencing. Sequenced by immunoSEQ multiplex PCR; TCRdb stores in-frame clones only, minus some. The data show about 22,000 clones, 86% seen once. The receptor comes from a man between 60 and 75 years old with HIV. The V call is TRBV4-1, the J call TRBJ2-7, with TRBD1 matching over 8 bases. Sample: unsorted PBMCs, taken 1.3 years after starting antiretroviral therapy. CDR3 in amino acids: CASSQDPRTGSSYEQYF. The CDR3 nucleotides are TGCGCCAGCAGCCAAGATCCTCGGACAGGGAGCTCCTACGAGCAGTACTTC.